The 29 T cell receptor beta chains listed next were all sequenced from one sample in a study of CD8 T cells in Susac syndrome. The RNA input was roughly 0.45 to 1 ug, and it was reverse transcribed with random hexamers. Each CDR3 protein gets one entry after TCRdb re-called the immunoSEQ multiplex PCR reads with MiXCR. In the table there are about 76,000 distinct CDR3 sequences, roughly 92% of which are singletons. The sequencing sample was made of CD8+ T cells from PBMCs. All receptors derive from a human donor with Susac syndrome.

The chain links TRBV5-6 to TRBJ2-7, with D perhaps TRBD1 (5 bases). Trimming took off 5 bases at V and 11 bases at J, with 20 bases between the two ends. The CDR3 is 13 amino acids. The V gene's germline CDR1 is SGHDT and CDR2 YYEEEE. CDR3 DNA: TGTGCCAGCAGTTCCGACAGTTTGAAAATCGAGTACTTC. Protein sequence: CASSSDSLKIEYF.

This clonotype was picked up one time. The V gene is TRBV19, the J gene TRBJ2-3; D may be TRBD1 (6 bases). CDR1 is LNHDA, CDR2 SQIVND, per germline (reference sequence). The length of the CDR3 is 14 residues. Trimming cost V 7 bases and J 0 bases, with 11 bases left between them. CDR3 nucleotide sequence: TGTGCCAGTAAGTCCCAGGGGAGCACAGATACGCAGTATTTT. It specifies CASKSQGSTDTQYF.

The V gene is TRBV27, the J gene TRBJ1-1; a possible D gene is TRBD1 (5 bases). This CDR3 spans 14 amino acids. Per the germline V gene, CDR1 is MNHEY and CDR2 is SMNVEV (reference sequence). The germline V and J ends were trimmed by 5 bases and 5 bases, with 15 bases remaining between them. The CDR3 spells CASSPRAPWTEAFF. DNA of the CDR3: TGTGCCAGCAGTCCCAGGGCGCCGTGGACTGAAGCTTTCTTT.

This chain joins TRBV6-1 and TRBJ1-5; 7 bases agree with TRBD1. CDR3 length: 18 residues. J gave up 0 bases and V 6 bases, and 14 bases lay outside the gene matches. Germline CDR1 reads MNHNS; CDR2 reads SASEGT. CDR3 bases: TGTGCCAGCAGCCGGGACAGTGGCCGGGGATATAGCAATCAGCCCCAGCATTTT. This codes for CASSRDSGRGYSNQPQHF.

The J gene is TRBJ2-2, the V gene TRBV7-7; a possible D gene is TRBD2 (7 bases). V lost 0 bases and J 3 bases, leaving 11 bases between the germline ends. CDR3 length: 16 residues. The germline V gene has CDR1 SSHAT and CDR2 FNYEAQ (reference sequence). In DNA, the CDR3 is TGTGCCAGCAGCTTAGCGGCGGGGGCCGACACCGGGGAGCTGTTTTTT. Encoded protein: CASSLAAGADTGELFF.

The CDR3 is CASSSAPGRGGANVLTF. CDR3 coding DNA: TGCGCCAGCAGCTCCGCCCCGGGCCGTGGTGGGGCCAACGTCCTGACTTTC. The chain has TRBV5-1 and TRBJ2-6; D unresolved. CDR1 is SGHRS and CDR2 is YFSETQ in the germline V gene. This CDR3 contains 17 residues. The V gene lost 3 bases and the J gene lost 3 bases, with 16 bases spanning the gap.

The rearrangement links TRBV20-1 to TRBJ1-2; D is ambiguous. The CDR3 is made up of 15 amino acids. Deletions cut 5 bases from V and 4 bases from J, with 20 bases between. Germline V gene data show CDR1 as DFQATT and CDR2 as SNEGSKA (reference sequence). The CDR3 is CSAVDGVGRSYGYTF. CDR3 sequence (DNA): TGCAGTGCTGTCGACGGGGTTGGGCGGAGCTATGGCTACACCTTC.

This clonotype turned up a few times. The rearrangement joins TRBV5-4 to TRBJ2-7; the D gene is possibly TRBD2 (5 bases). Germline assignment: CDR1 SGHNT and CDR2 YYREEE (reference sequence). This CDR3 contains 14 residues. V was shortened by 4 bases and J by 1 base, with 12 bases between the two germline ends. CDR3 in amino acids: CASSPRDGSYEQYF. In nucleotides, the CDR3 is TGTGCCAGCAGCCCCCGGGATGGTTCCTACGAGCAGTACTTC.

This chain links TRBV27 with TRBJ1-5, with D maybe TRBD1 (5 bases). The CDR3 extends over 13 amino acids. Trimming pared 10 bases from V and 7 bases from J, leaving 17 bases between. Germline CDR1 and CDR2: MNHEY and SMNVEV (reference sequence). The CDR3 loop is CAIRDLNFQPQHF. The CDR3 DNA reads TGTGCCATCCGGGACCTCAATTTCCAGCCCCAGCATTTT.

CDR3 bases: TGTGCCAGCAGTGAGGACAGGGTGTGGGAGCAGTACTTC. Translation gives CASSEDRVWEQYF. The rearrangement uses TRBV2 and TRBJ2-7; 8 bases fit TRBD1. CDR3 length: 13 residues. With 3 bases clipped from V and 7 bases from J, the junction kept 5 bases outside the gene matches. Germline values: CDR1 SNHLY, CDR2 FYNNEI.

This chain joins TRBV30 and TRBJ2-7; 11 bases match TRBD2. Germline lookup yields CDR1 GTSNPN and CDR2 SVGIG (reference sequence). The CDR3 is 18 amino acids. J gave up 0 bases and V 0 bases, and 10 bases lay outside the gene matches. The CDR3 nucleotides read TGTGCCTGGAGTGTTCGACGACTAGCGGGAAGGCGCTCCTACGAGCAGTACTTC. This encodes CAWSVRRLAGRRSYEQYF.

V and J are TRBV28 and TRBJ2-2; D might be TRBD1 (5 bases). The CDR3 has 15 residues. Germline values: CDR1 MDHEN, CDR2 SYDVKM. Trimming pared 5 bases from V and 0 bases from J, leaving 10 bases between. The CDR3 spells CASSTRQPNTGELFF. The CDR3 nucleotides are TGTGCCAGCAGTACCCGACAGCCGAACACCGGGGAGCTGTTTTTT.

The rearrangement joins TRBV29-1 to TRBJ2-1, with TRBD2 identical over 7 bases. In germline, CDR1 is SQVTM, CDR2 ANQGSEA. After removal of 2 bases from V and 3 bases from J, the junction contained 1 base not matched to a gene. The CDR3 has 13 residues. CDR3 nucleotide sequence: TGCAGCGTTGAATGGGGGGGCTACAATGAGCAGTTCTTC. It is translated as CSVEWGGYNEQFF.

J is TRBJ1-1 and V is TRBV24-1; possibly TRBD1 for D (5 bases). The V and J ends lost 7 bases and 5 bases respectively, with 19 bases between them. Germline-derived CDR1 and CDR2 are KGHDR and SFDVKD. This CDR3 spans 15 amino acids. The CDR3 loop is CATSIFGGEDTEAFF. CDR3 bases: TGTGCCACCAGCATTTTCGGGGGGGAGGATACTGAAGCTTTCTTT.

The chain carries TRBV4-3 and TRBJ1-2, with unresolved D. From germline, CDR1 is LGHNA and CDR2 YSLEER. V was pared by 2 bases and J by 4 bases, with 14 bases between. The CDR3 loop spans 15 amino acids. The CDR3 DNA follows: TGCGCCAGCAGCCAAAGGCCAGCTCGCACCTATGGCTACACCTTC. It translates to CASSQRPARTYGYTF.

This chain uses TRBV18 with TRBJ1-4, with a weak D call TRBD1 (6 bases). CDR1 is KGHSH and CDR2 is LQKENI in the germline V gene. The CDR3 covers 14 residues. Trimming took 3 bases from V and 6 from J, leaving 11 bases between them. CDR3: CASSPTGTDEKLFF. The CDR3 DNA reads TGTGCCAGCTCACCTACAGGGACGGATGAAAAACTGTTTTTT.

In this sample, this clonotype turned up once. CDR3 amino acids: CASSPSAGESTDTQYF. The CDR3 DNA is TGTGCCAGCAGTCCCTCGGCGGGGGAGTCGACAGATACGCAGTATTTT. This chain uses TRBV27 with TRBJ2-3, with 7 bases fitting TRBD2. The CDR3 totals 16 residues. The germline CDR1 and CDR2 sequences are MNHEY and SMNVEV (reference sequence). Unmatched junction bases numbered 11, after V lost 5 bases and J lost 3 bases.

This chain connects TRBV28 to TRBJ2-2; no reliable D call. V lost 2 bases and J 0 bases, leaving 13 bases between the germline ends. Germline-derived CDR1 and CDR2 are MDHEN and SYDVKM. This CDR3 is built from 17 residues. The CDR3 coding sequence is TGTGCCAGCAGTTTAAATGTAGGGCACCCGAACACCGGGGAGCTGTTTTTT. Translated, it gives CASSLNVGHPNTGELFF.

The CDR3 loop is CASSLTRQGLGANTEAFF. CDR3 DNA: TGTGCCAGCAGCTTAACTCGACAGGGACTAGGGGCGAACACTGAAGCTTTCTTT. The gene calls are TRBV7-9 and TRBJ1-1; 7 positions agree with TRBD1. V was clipped by 2 bases and J by 1 base; unmatched bases: 13. This CDR3 has 18 residues. The germline V gene encodes CDR1 SEHNR and CDR2 FQNEAQ (reference sequence). The entire variable domain, with the rest obtained from reference TRBV7-9 and TRBJ1-1, is as follows: DTGVSQNPRHKITKRGQNVTFRCDPISEHNRLYWYRQTLGQGPEFLTYFQNEAQLEKSRLLSDRFSAERPKGSFSTLEIQRTEQGDSAMYLCASSLTRQGLGANTEAFFGQGTRLTVV.

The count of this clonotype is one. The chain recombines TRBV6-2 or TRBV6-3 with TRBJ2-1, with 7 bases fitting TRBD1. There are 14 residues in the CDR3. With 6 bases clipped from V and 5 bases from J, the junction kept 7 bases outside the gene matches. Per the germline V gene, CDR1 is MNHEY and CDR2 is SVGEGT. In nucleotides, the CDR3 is TGTGCCAGCAGAACGACAGGGCCCAACAATGAGCAGTTCTTC. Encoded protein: CASRTTGPNNEQFF.

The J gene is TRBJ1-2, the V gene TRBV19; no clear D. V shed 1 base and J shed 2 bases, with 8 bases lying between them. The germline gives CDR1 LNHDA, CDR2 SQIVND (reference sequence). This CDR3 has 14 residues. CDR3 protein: CASSIVGANYGYTF. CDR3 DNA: TGTGCCAGTAGTATAGTCGGCGCGAACTATGGCTACACCTTC.

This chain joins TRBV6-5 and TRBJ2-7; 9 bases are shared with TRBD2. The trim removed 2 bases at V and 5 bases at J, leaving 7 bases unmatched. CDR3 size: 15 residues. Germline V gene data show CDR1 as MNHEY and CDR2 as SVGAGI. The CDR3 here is CASSYRREGNNEQYF. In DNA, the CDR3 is TGTGCCAGCAGTTACAGGCGGGAGGGCAACAACGAGCAGTACTTC.

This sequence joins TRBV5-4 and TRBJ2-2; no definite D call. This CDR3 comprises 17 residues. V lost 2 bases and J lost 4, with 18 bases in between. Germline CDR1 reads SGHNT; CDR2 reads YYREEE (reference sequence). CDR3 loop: CASSLWAGPSATGELFF. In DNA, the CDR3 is TGTGCCAGCAGCTTATGGGCCGGGCCTTCAGCCACCGGGGAGCTGTTTTTT.

CDR3 in amino acids: CASSGTGGGSPLHF. The CDR3 DNA sequence: TGTGCCAGCAGCGGGACAGGGGGTGGTTCACCCCTCCACTTT. V usage is TRBV2 and J usage is TRBJ1-6; 11 bases match TRBD1. The trim removed 6 bases at V and 9 bases at J, leaving 4 bases unmatched. Germline V gene sequence: CDR1 SNHLY, CDR2 FYNNEI. CDR3 length: 14 residues.

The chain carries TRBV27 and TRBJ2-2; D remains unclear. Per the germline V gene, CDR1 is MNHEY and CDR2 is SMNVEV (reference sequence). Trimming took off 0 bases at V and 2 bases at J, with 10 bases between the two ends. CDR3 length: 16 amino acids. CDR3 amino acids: CASSLSADENTGELFF. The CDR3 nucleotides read TGTGCCAGCAGTTTATCCGCAGATGAAAACACCGGGGAGCTGTTTTTT.

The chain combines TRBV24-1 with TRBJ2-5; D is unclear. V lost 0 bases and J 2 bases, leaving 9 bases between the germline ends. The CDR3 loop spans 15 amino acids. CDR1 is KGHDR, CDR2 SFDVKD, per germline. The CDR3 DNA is TGTGCCACCAGTGATTTGCAGGCGATACAAGAGACCCAGTACTTC. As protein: CATSDLQAIQETQYF.

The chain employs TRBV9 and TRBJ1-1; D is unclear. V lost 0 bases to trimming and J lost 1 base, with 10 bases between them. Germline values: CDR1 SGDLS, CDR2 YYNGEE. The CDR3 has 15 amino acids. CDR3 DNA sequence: TGTGCCAGCAGCGTAGGGAACACTGCGAACACTGAAGCTTTCTTT. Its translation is CASSVGNTANTEAFF.

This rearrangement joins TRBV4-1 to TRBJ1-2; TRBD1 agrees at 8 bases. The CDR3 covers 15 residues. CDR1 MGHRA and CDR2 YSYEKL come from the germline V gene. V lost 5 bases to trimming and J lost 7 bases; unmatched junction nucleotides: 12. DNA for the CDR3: TGCGCCAGCAGCGGGGCCGGGACAGGTTTCCTTGGCTACACCTTC. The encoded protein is CASSGAGTGFLGYTF.

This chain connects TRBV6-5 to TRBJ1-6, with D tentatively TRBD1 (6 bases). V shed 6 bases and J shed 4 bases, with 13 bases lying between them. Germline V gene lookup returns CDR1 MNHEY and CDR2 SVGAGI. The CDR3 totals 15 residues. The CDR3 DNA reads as TGTGCCAGCAGCCGAGGACAGAAATATAATTCACCCCTCCACTTT. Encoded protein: CASSRGQKYNSPLHF.